The rows below give T cell receptor beta chains drawn from one sample of a study of Tregs in tolerant kidney transplant recipients. Sequencing was performed with immunoSEQ multiplex PCR; in TCRdb, only in-frame clones are kept and a portion is missing. The sample has roughly 8,300 clones, about 35% seen once. Antigens of these TCRs are unknown. The source material was CD8+ T cells from blood cultured with allogeneic cells, sampled before the transplant. The receptors here all came from a human patient who received a combined kidney and bone marrow transplant. The CDR3 runs from the conserved cysteine through the conserved F or W. Each record gives: CDR3 protein, CDR3 DNA, J gene, D gene, clone size, V gene. D genes are given only for firm matches. Clone size is stated in some rows and not others, as once, few, many or a class when expanded.

CDR3aa: CASSQGSPARGGSTYEQYF; CDR3nt: TGTGCCAGCAGCCAAGGGTCCCCCGCGCGGGGGGGTTCTACCTACGAGCAGTACTTC; j_gene: TRBJ2-7; d_gene: TRBD2; abundance: .; v_gene: TRBV5-4
CDR3aa: CASSLGGLPYEQYF; CDR3nt: TGTGCCAGCAGCTTAGGCGGCCTACCCTACGAGCAGTACTTC; j_gene: TRBJ2-7; d_gene: .; abundance: few; v_gene: TRBV7-2
CDR3aa: CASPCGRGDDVTYEQYF; CDR3nt: TGTGCCAGCCCATGCGGGAGGGGGGATGATGTGACCTACGAGCAGTACTTC; j_gene: TRBJ2-7; d_gene: TRBD2; abundance: few; v_gene: TRBV7-7
CDR3aa: CASSSYNFYGYTF; CDR3nt: TGTGCCAGCAGTTCGTACAATTTCTATGGCTACACCTTC; j_gene: TRBJ1-2; d_gene: .; abundance: few; v_gene: TRBV6-5
CDR3aa: CASSPTGTEYEQYF; CDR3nt: TGTGCCAGTAGTCCTACCGGGACAGAATACGAGCAGTACTTC; j_gene: TRBJ2-7; d_gene: TRBD1; abundance: .; v_gene: TRBV19
CDR3aa: CASSYSAGLDTQYF; CDR3nt: TGTGCCAGCAGTTACTCTGCGGGTTTAGATACGCAGTATTTT; j_gene: TRBJ2-3; d_gene: .; abundance: medium-sized; v_gene: TRBV6-5
CDR3aa: CAIQRVRSDEQFF; CDR3nt: TGTGCCATCCAGCGGGTGAGAAGCGATGAGCAGTTCTTC; j_gene: TRBJ2-1; d_gene: .; abundance: .; v_gene: TRBV21-1
CDR3aa: CASSQGTSGSYEQYF; CDR3nt: TGCGCCAGCAGCCAGGGGACTAGCGGGAGCTACGAGCAGTACTTC; j_gene: TRBJ2-7; d_gene: TRBD2; abundance: .; v_gene: TRBV5-4
CDR3aa: CASSSGSGLGVGGYTF; CDR3nt: TGTGCCAGCAGCTCCGGAAGTGGGCTAGGGGTAGGAGGCTACACCTTC; j_gene: TRBJ1-2; d_gene: .; abundance: .; v_gene: TRBV5-4
CDR3aa: CASSQRHQSRQTYEQYF; CDR3nt: TGCGCCAGCAGCCAAAGGCATCAGAGCAGGCAGACCTACGAGCAGTACTTC; j_gene: TRBJ2-7; d_gene: .; abundance: few; v_gene: TRBV4-1
CDR3aa: CASRTLGTGELFF; CDR3nt: TGTGCCAGTAGAACCCTAGGCACCGGGGAGCTGTTTTTT; j_gene: TRBJ2-2; d_gene: .; abundance: .; v_gene: TRBV19
CDR3aa: CASSLTGGSSYNEQFF; CDR3nt: TGTGCCAGCAGTCTTACAGGGGGAAGCTCCTACAATGAGCAGTTCTTC; j_gene: TRBJ2-1; d_gene: TRBD1; abundance: .; v_gene: TRBV27
CDR3aa: CASSLIAGTYEQYF; CDR3nt: TGTGCCAGCAGCTTAATAGCGGGGACCTACGAGCAGTACTTC; j_gene: TRBJ2-7; d_gene: TRBD2; abundance: few; v_gene: TRBV11-2
CDR3aa: CASSGTGTKSSYNSPLHF; CDR3nt: TGTGCCAGCAGTGGCACAGGGACTAAAAGCTCCTATAATTCACCCCTCCACTTT; j_gene: TRBJ1-6; d_gene: .; abundance: .; v_gene: TRBV2
CDR3aa: CATTSVPGQGPTSTDTQYF; CDR3nt: TGTGCCACCACCTCGGTTCCGGGACAGGGGCCTACTAGCACAGATACGCAGTATTTT; j_gene: TRBJ2-3; d_gene: TRBD1; abundance: few; v_gene: TRBV2
CDR3aa: CASSFQVDTEAFF; CDR3nt: TGTGCCAGCAGTTTTCAGGTGGACACTGAAGCTTTCTTT; j_gene: TRBJ1-1; d_gene: .; abundance: few; v_gene: TRBV27
CDR3aa: CASSLGQSNYGYTF; CDR3nt: TGTGCCAGCAGCTTAGGACAGTCTAACTATGGCTACACCTTC; j_gene: TRBJ1-2; d_gene: .; abundance: .; v_gene: TRBV7-6
CDR3aa: CATTGTSGRKSTDTQYF; CDR3nt: TGTGCCACGACCGGGACTAGCGGGAGAAAGAGCACAGATACGCAGTATTTT; j_gene: TRBJ2-3; d_gene: TRBD2; abundance: .; v_gene: TRBV7-9
CDR3aa: CASSLGVTGNEQYF; CDR3nt: TGTGCCAGCAGCCTAGGGGTTACAGGGAACGAGCAGTACTTC; j_gene: TRBJ2-7; d_gene: .; abundance: .; v_gene: TRBV27
CDR3aa: CASSLAGGADTQYF; CDR3nt: TGTGCCAGCAGCTTAGCGGGGGGTGCAGATACGCAGTATTTT; j_gene: TRBJ2-3; d_gene: .; abundance: few; v_gene: TRBV7-6
CDR3aa: CASSLRGVRAEQYF; CDR3nt: TGTGCCAGCAGCCTTCGGGGGGTTCGGGCCGAGCAGTACTTC; j_gene: TRBJ2-7; d_gene: TRBD2; abundance: .; v_gene: TRBV5-7
CDR3aa: CASSLRAGVGEAFF; CDR3nt: TGCGCCAGCAGCCTCCGGGCAGGGGTGGGTGAAGCTTTCTTT; j_gene: TRBJ1-1; d_gene: .; abundance: .; v_gene: TRBV5-1
CDR3aa: CASSQDKGAGANVLTF; CDR3nt: TGTGCCAGCAGCCAAGATAAGGGGGCCGGGGCCAACGTCCTGACTTTC; j_gene: TRBJ2-6; d_gene: TRBD1; abundance: .; v_gene: TRBV7-9
CDR3aa: CASNEGGGRAAQYF; CDR3nt: TGTGCCAGCAACGAAGGGGGGGGCCGGGCGGCCCAGTACTTC; j_gene: TRBJ2-5; d_gene: .; abundance: .; v_gene: TRBV9
CDR3aa: CASSPGGTGNKEAGYEQYF; CDR3nt: TGTGCCAGCTCACCAGGGGGGACAGGGAATAAGGAGGCTGGCTACGAGCAGTACTTC; j_gene: TRBJ2-7; d_gene: TRBD1; abundance: few; v_gene: TRBV18
CDR3aa: CASASGGPLPGAYGYTF; CDR3nt: TGTGCCAGCGCTTCGGGGGGGCCGTTGCCGGGAGCCTATGGCTACACCTTC; j_gene: TRBJ1-2; d_gene: .; abundance: few; v_gene: TRBV27
CDR3aa: CASSFTLAGGPYEQYF; CDR3nt: TGTGCCAGCAGTTTCACGCTAGCGGGAGGGCCTTACGAGCAGTACTTC; j_gene: TRBJ2-7; d_gene: TRBD2; abundance: few; v_gene: TRBV27
CDR3aa: CASSQSRNNEQFF; CDR3nt: TGTGCCAGCAGCCAATCCAGGAACAATGAGCAGTTCTTC; j_gene: TRBJ2-1; d_gene: .; abundance: .; v_gene: TRBV16
CDR3aa: CASSLAIGVWNTGELFF; CDR3nt: TGTGCCAGCAGCTTGGCCATCGGGGTTTGGAACACCGGGGAGCTGTTTTTT; j_gene: TRBJ2-2; d_gene: .; abundance: .; v_gene: TRBV5-4
CDR3aa: CASSQYLGRTYNSPLHF; CDR3nt: TGTGCCAGCAGCCAATACTTAGGCAGGACATATAATTCCCCCCTCCACTTT; j_gene: TRBJ1-6; d_gene: .; abundance: .; v_gene: TRBV7-8
CDR3aa: CASSYPMDSGEETQYF; CDR3nt: TGTGCCAGCAGTTACCCTATGGACAGTGGTGAAGAGACCCAGTACTTC; j_gene: TRBJ2-5; d_gene: .; abundance: .; v_gene: TRBV27
CDR3aa: CASSYILAGGPKGTQYF; CDR3nt: TGTGCCAGCAGTTACATCCTAGCGGGAGGGCCGAAGGGTACGCAGTATTTT; j_gene: TRBJ2-3; d_gene: TRBD2; abundance: .; v_gene: TRBV27
CDR3aa: CASSSYGEQYF; CDR3nt: TGTGCCAGCAGCTCGTACGGGGAGCAGTACTTC; j_gene: TRBJ2-7; d_gene: .; abundance: .; v_gene: TRBV27
CDR3aa: CASSVHASGSVTGELFF; CDR3nt: TGTGCCAGCAGCGTACACGCTAGCGGGAGTGTCACCGGGGAGCTGTTTTTT; j_gene: TRBJ2-2; d_gene: TRBD2; abundance: .; v_gene: TRBV9
CDR3aa: CASSLLLAGGPTDTQYF; CDR3nt: TGTGCCAGCAGTTTACTCTTAGCGGGGGGCCCCACAGATACGCAGTATTTT; j_gene: TRBJ2-3; d_gene: TRBD2; abundance: .; v_gene: TRBV27
CDR3aa: CASSSRDLDYEQYF; CDR3nt: TGTGCCAGCAGTTCGAGGGACTTAGACTACGAGCAGTACTTC; j_gene: TRBJ2-7; d_gene: .; abundance: .; v_gene: TRBV7-9
CDR3aa: CASSLGWASGGDEQYF; CDR3nt: TGTGCCAGCAGCTTAGGGTGGGCTAGCGGGGGCGACGAGCAGTACTTC; j_gene: TRBJ2-7; d_gene: TRBD2; abundance: once; v_gene: TRBV7-7
CDR3aa: CASSVGLHNEQFF; CDR3nt: TGTGCCAGCAGTGTGGGACTCCACAATGAGCAGTTCTTC; j_gene: TRBJ2-1; d_gene: .; abundance: large; v_gene: TRBV6-4
CDR3aa: CASSQAERMEEAFF; CDR3nt: TGTGCCAGCAGCCAAGCGGAGAGGATGGAAGAAGCTTTCTTT; j_gene: TRBJ1-1; d_gene: .; abundance: few; v_gene: TRBV4-2
CDR3aa: CASLRQDSGANVLTF; CDR3nt: TGTGCCAGCTTAAGACAGGACTCTGGGGCCAACGTCCTGACTTTC; j_gene: TRBJ2-6; d_gene: .; abundance: few; v_gene: TRBV2
CDR3aa: CASSHGSSYEQYF; CDR3nt: TGCGCCAGCAGCCATGGGAGCTCCTACGAGCAGTACTTC; j_gene: TRBJ2-7; d_gene: .; abundance: medium-sized; v_gene: TRBV4-1
CDR3aa: CASSHTQTAAYEQYF; CDR3nt: TGCGCCAGCAGCCACACCCAGACAGCAGCCTACGAGCAGTACTTC; j_gene: TRBJ2-7; d_gene: .; abundance: few; v_gene: TRBV4-3
CDR3aa: CAGRGRDYGYTF; CDR3nt: TGTGCGGGAAGGGGGCGGGACTATGGCTACACCTTC; j_gene: TRBJ1-2; d_gene: TRBD1; abundance: .; v_gene: TRBV19
CDR3aa: CASSLRLKGCYEQYF; CDR3nt: TGTGCCAGCAGCTTACGGTTGAAGGGGTGCTACGAGCAGTACTTC; j_gene: TRBJ2-7; d_gene: .; abundance: .; v_gene: TRBV11-3
CDR3aa: CASSLEAGDEQFF; CDR3nt: TGTGCCAGCAGCTTAGAAGCGGGAGATGAGCAGTTCTTC; j_gene: TRBJ2-1; d_gene: TRBD2; abundance: .; v_gene: TRBV11-3
CDR3aa: CASSPWAGGNTGELFF; CDR3nt: TGTGCCAGCAGCCCCTGGGCGGGGGGGAACACCGGGGAGCTGTTTTTT; j_gene: TRBJ2-2; d_gene: TRBD2; abundance: .; v_gene: TRBV7-6
CDR3aa: CASSLLGGQPQHF; CDR3nt: TGTGCCAGCAGTTTACTGGGGGGGCAGCCCCAGCATTTT; j_gene: TRBJ1-5; d_gene: .; abundance: .; v_gene: TRBV27
CDR3aa: CASRAGGDQPQHF; CDR3nt: TGTGCCAGCAGGGCAGGGGGCGATCAGCCCCAGCATTTT; j_gene: TRBJ1-5; d_gene: TRBD1; abundance: few; v_gene: TRBV6-4
CDR3aa: CASRQSGVGYGYTF; CDR3nt: TGTGCCAGCAGGCAAAGCGGGGTGGGCTATGGCTACACCTTC; j_gene: TRBJ1-2; d_gene: .; abundance: .; v_gene: TRBV7-9
CDR3aa: CASLQGFDYGYTF; CDR3nt: TGTGCCAGCCTACAGGGGTTTGACTATGGCTACACCTTC; j_gene: TRBJ1-2; d_gene: TRBD1; abundance: few; v_gene: TRBV6-5
CDR3aa: CASRPLAGVQETQYF; CDR3nt: TGTGCCAGCAGACCGCTAGCGGGGGTTCAAGAGACCCAGTACTTC; j_gene: TRBJ2-5; d_gene: TRBD2; abundance: few; v_gene: TRBV27
CDR3aa: CASSSPSNYMNTEAFF; CDR3nt: TGTGCCAGCAGCTCCCCCTCGAATTACATGAACACTGAAGCTTTCTTT; j_gene: TRBJ1-1; d_gene: .; abundance: .; v_gene: TRBV7-9
CDR3aa: CSARDRGGTEAFF; CDR3nt: TGCAGCGCTAGGGACAGAGGCGGCACTGAAGCTTTCTTT; j_gene: TRBJ1-1; d_gene: TRBD1; abundance: once; v_gene: TRBV29-1
CDR3aa: CASSALFVYEQYF; CDR3nt: TGTGCCAGCAGTGCACTATTCGTCTACGAGCAGTACTTC; j_gene: TRBJ2-7; d_gene: .; abundance: .; v_gene: TRBV6-5
CDR3aa: CASSTLGSGVITGELFF; CDR3nt: TGTGCCAGCAGCACCTTAGGGAGCGGGGTGATCACCGGGGAGCTGTTTTTT; j_gene: TRBJ2-2; d_gene: TRBD2; abundance: .; v_gene: TRBV5-6
CDR3aa: CASSSGQPTDEQYF; CDR3nt: TGTGCCAGCAGCTCGGGACAGCCGACGGACGAGCAGTACTTC; j_gene: TRBJ2-7; d_gene: TRBD1; abundance: few; v_gene: TRBV7-9
CDR3aa: CASSHQTGPYEQYF; CDR3nt: TGCGCCAGCAGCCACCAGACAGGCCCCTACGAGCAGTACTTC; j_gene: TRBJ2-7; d_gene: .; abundance: .; v_gene: TRBV4-1
CDR3aa: CASSPLGGSNEQFF; CDR3nt: TGTGCCAGCAGCCCCCTCGGGGGGAGCAATGAGCAGTTCTTC; j_gene: TRBJ2-1; d_gene: TRBD2; abundance: few; v_gene: TRBV7-6
CDR3aa: CATSSRDRGFYNEQFF; CDR3nt: TGTGCCACCAGCAGCCGGGACAGGGGTTTTTACAATGAGCAGTTCTTC; j_gene: TRBJ2-1; d_gene: TRBD1; abundance: .; v_gene: TRBV15
CDR3aa: CASSLETGTYEQYF; CDR3nt: TGCGCCAGCAGCTTGGAAACAGGGACCTACGAGCAGTACTTC; j_gene: TRBJ2-7; d_gene: .; abundance: few; v_gene: TRBV5-1